These T cell receptor beta chains were read from a single sample in a study of T cells after yellow fever vaccination. From the 5' RACE reads, TCRdb called clonotypes with MiXCR, one entry per CDR3 protein. Counted here are about 400,000 distinct CDR3 sequences, 6.2% occurring once; the ten biggest clones make up approximately 16%. Specimen: PBMCs, collected 5 days after the yellow fever booster vaccination. These receptors originate from a man aged 30 to 39 who received the YFV17D yellow fever vaccine. Each CDR3 is given with its conserved first and last residue. D genes are given only for firm matches. Where a row states a size, it is once, few, many or the class of an expanded clone; other rows omit it.

v_call: TRBV20-1; j_call: TRBJ2-3; d_call: NA; clone_size: few; cdr3_aa: CSAQTTRRAGTDTQYF; cdr3_nt: TGCAGTGCTCAGACCACTCGGAGGGCCGGCACAGATACGCAGTATTTT
v_call: TRBV12-3/TRBV12-4; j_call: TRBJ2-1; d_call: NA; clone_size: NA; cdr3_aa: CASSLDGSQLF; cdr3_nt: TGTGCCAGCAGTTTGGACGGGAGTCAACTCTTC
v_call: TRBV7-2; j_call: TRBJ2-3; d_call: NA; clone_size: NA; cdr3_aa: CASSRTGVITDTQYF; cdr3_nt: TGTGCCAGCTCCCGGACCGGAGTGATCACAGATACGCAGTATTTT
v_call: TRBV5-4; j_call: TRBJ2-3; d_call: TRBD1; clone_size: many; cdr3_aa: CASSSYRGQSTDTQYF; cdr3_nt: TGTGCCAGCAGCTCCTACAGGGGTCAAAGCACAGATACGCAGTATTTT
v_call: TRBV7-3; j_call: TRBJ2-1; d_call: NA; clone_size: many; cdr3_aa: CASSKGADQRYNEQFF; cdr3_nt: TGTGCCAGCAGTAAAGGGGCGGACCAACGCTACAATGAGCAGTTCTTC
v_call: TRBV27; j_call: TRBJ1-6; d_call: NA; clone_size: few; cdr3_aa: CASSLSPGYNSPLHF; cdr3_nt: TGTGCCAGCAGTTTATCTCCCGGGTATAATTCACCCCTCCACTTT
v_call: TRBV6-2/TRBV6-3; j_call: TRBJ2-1; d_call: NA; clone_size: many; cdr3_aa: CATRGSSYNEQFF; cdr3_nt: TGTGCCACCCGAGGGAGCTCCTACAATGAGCAGTTCTTC
v_call: TRBV12-3/TRBV12-4; j_call: TRBJ2-2; d_call: NA; clone_size: NA; cdr3_aa: CAGGGQGASGELFF; cdr3_nt: TGTGCCGGGGGGGGCCAGGGGGCCTCCGGGGAGCTGTTTTTT
v_call: TRBV6-5; j_call: TRBJ1-6; d_call: TRBD1; clone_size: few; cdr3_aa: CASSYLGQNNSPLHF; cdr3_nt: TGTGCCAGCAGTTACCTGGGACAGAATAATTCACCCCTCCACTTT
v_call: TRBV7-2; j_call: TRBJ1-1; d_call: NA; clone_size: many; cdr3_aa: CASSLIGSIQAEAFF; cdr3_nt: TGTGCCAGCAGCTTAATTGGCTCGATTCAAGCTGAAGCTTTCTTT
v_call: TRBV6-2/TRBV6-3; j_call: TRBJ2-5; d_call: TRBD2; clone_size: few; cdr3_aa: CASGLAGTETQYF; cdr3_nt: TGTGCCAGCGGACTAGCGGGTACAGAGACCCAGTACTTC
v_call: TRBV4-2; j_call: TRBJ2-5; d_call: NA; clone_size: many; cdr3_aa: CASSQSGEETQYF; cdr3_nt: TGTGCCAGCAGCCAATCCGGGGAAGAGACCCAGTACTTC
v_call: TRBV7-2; j_call: TRBJ2-5; d_call: TRBD2; clone_size: many; cdr3_aa: CASSLEAGRETQYF; cdr3_nt: TGTGCCAGCAGCTTAGAAGCGGGACGGGAGACCCAGTACTTC
v_call: TRBV21-1; j_call: TRBJ1-5; d_call: NA; clone_size: NA; cdr3_aa: CASSNLQGPNQPQHF; cdr3_nt: TGTGCCAGCAGCAATTTACAGGGGCCCAATCAGCCCCAGCATTTT
v_call: TRBV5-1; j_call: TRBJ2-3; d_call: NA; clone_size: many; cdr3_aa: CASSQVGADTQYF; cdr3_nt: TGCGCCAGCAGCCAAGTGGGGGCAGATACGCAGTATTTT
v_call: TRBV18; j_call: TRBJ2-2; d_call: TRBD2; clone_size: few; cdr3_aa: CASSPPSASGFANTGELFF; cdr3_nt: TGTGCCAGCTCACCACCGAGCGCTAGCGGGTTCGCGAACACCGGGGAGCTGTTTTTT
v_call: TRBV7-7; j_call: TRBJ2-3; d_call: NA; clone_size: many; cdr3_aa: CASSLGRGNTDTQYF; cdr3_nt: TGTGCCAGCAGCCTAGGCCGAGGGAACACAGATACGCAGTATTTT
v_call: TRBV9; j_call: TRBJ2-3; d_call: NA; clone_size: few; cdr3_aa: CASSEPRDTQYF; cdr3_nt: TGTGCCAGCAGCGAACCTCGGGATACGCAGTATTTT
v_call: TRBV10-3; j_call: TRBJ2-5; d_call: NA; clone_size: many; cdr3_aa: CATKDSQETQYF; cdr3_nt: TGTGCCACCAAGGACAGTCAAGAGACCCAGTACTTC
v_call: TRBV11-2; j_call: TRBJ2-1; d_call: TRBD2; clone_size: NA; cdr3_aa: CASSLEGLAGAYNEQFF; cdr3_nt: TGTGCCAGCAGCTTAGAGGGACTAGCGGGAGCCTACAATGAGCAGTTCTTC
v_call: TRBV4-3; j_call: TRBJ2-3; d_call: NA; clone_size: NA; cdr3_aa: CASSQGARTDTQYF; cdr3_nt: TGCGCCAGCAGCCAGGGGGCGCGGACAGATACGCAGTATTTT
v_call: TRBV11-2; j_call: TRBJ2-5; d_call: NA; clone_size: NA; cdr3_aa: CASSFPWVETQYF; cdr3_nt: TGTGCCAGCAGCTTCCCTTGGGTAGAGACCCAGTACTTC
v_call: TRBV20-1; j_call: TRBJ1-1; d_call: NA; clone_size: few; cdr3_aa: CSARGRSTEAFF; cdr3_nt: TGCAGTGCTAGAGGGCGATCCACTGAAGCTTTCTTT
v_call: TRBV6-5; j_call: TRBJ2-5; d_call: NA; clone_size: many; cdr3_aa: CATLRPGEETQYF; cdr3_nt: TGTGCCACCTTAAGGCCAGGGGAAGAGACCCAGTACTTC
v_call: TRBV7-2; j_call: TRBJ2-5; d_call: NA; clone_size: NA; cdr3_aa: CASSRQVADRQETQYF; cdr3_nt: TGTGCCAGCAGCCGCCAAGTGGCGGACCGGCAAGAGACCCAGTACTTC
v_call: TRBV13; j_call: TRBJ1-3; d_call: NA; clone_size: few; cdr3_aa: CASNPGNSGNTIYF; cdr3_nt: TGTGCCAGCAATCCGGGTAACTCTGGAAACACCATATATTTT
v_call: TRBV6-2/TRBV6-3; j_call: TRBJ2-7; d_call: NA; clone_size: many; cdr3_aa: CASSPFYEQYF; cdr3_nt: TGTGCCAGCAGTCCTTTCTACGAGCAGTACTTC
v_call: TRBV4-3; j_call: TRBJ2-3; d_call: NA; clone_size: few; cdr3_aa: CASSGRDQGVPDTQYF; cdr3_nt: TGCGCCAGCAGCGGTCGGGACCAAGGGGTCCCAGATACGCAGTATTTT
v_call: TRBV29-1; j_call: TRBJ2-3; d_call: NA; clone_size: few; cdr3_aa: CSVETGASTDTQYF; cdr3_nt: TGCAGCGTTGAAACGGGGGCTTCCACAGATACGCAGTATTTT
v_call: TRBV20-1; j_call: TRBJ2-5; d_call: NA; clone_size: many; cdr3_aa: CSARGTDRVAQYF; cdr3_nt: TGCAGTGCTCGAGGGACGGACCGGGTGGCCCAGTACTTC
v_call: TRBV5-1; j_call: TRBJ2-7; d_call: NA; clone_size: many; cdr3_aa: CASSLAPTYEQYF; cdr3_nt: TGCGCCAGCAGCTTGGCGCCTACCTACGAGCAGTACTTC
v_call: TRBV11-2; j_call: TRBJ1-3; d_call: NA; clone_size: few; cdr3_aa: CASSLDPLGNTIYF; cdr3_nt: TGTGCCAGCAGCTTAGATCCCCTTGGAAACACCATATATTTT